This is a list of T cell receptor beta chains from one sample in a study of cytomegalovirus exposure and HLA in healthy donors. Clones were sequenced by immunoSEQ multiplex PCR, and TCRdb holds only the in-frame ones, with some missing. The sample carries about 120,000 clones, 60% to 80% recorded once. Sequencing input: PBMCs. These TCRs come from a female donor in good health and CMV-seronegative. The CDR3 runs from the conserved cysteine through the conserved F or W. The order of the fields is clone size, D gene, J gene, V gene, CDR3 protein, CDR3 DNA. A D gene is named only where the DNA matches it firmly. Some rows have no size entry. The others give once, few or many, or a class for an expanded clone.

>NA|TRBD1|TRBJ1-2|TRBV28
CASTSGQGRGYTF
TGTGCCAGCACCTCGGGACAGGGCCGCGGCTACACCTTC
>NA|NA|TRBJ2-1|TRBV19
CASSRGFSSYNEQFF
TGTGCCAGTAGTAGGGGCTTTAGCTCCTACAATGAGCAGTTCTTC
>NA|NA|TRBJ1-2|TRBV28
CASSLSGNYGYTF
TGTGCCAGCAGTTTATCCGGGAACTATGGCTACACCTTC
>NA|NA|TRBJ2-7|TRBV10-3
CAINNTTDYEQYF
TGTGCCATCAATAATACGACAGACTACGAGCAGTACTTC
>NA|NA|TRBJ2-5|TRBV29-1
CSAETQYF
TGCAGCGCGGAGACCCAGTACTTC
>NA|TRBD2|TRBJ2-1|TRBV2
CASSVTSGGYNEQFF
TGTGCCAGCAGCGTTACTAGCGGAGGGTACAATGAGCAGTTCTTC
>NA|NA|TRBJ1-1|TRBV5-4
CASSHPGTEAFF
TGTGCCAGCAGCCACCCAGGGACTGAAGCTTTCTTT
>NA|NA|TRBJ1-2|TRBV29-1
CSVDALYDYGYTF
TGCAGCGTTGACGCGCTGTACGACTATGGCTACACCTTC
>few|TRBD1|TRBJ2-1|TRBV7-3
CASSPWDRVDEQFF
TGTGCCAGCAGCCCATGGGACAGGGTGGACGAGCAGTTCTTC
>NA|TRBD2|TRBJ2-1|TRBV19
CASSPTSGDDNEQFF
TGTGCCAGTAGTCCGACTAGCGGGGATGACAATGAGCAGTTCTTC
>NA|TRBD1|TRBJ2-1|TRBV6-5
CASSRPGQENEQFF
TGTGCCAGCAGTAGACCCGGACAGGAGAATGAGCAGTTCTTC
>NA|NA|TRBJ1-2|TRBV19
CASTSGGLFAGYTF
TGTGCCAGTACCTCTGGGGGCCTCTTTGCTGGCTACACCTTC
>NA|NA|TRBJ1-6|TRBV6-5
CASSYSFSSYNSPLHF
TGTGCCAGCAGTTACTCGTTCAGCTCCTATAATTCACCCCTCCACTTT
>many|NA|TRBJ2-5|TRBV19
CASSRAVRGFQETQYF
TGTGCCAGTAGTAGAGCGGTGCGCGGATTCCAAGAGACCCAGTACTTC
>NA|NA|TRBJ1-5|TRBV28
CASTLTTSNYQPQHF
TGTGCCAGCACCTTGACTACCTCCAATTATCAGCCCCAGCATTTT
>NA|TRBD1|TRBJ2-7|TRBV5-4
CASSLDRGEQYF
TGTGCCAGCAGCCTGGACAGGGGGGAGCAGTACTTC